The sequence of this TCR beta chain was determined in a study of blood T cell repertoires in COVID-19. Study summary: Sites across the United States, Italy and Spain contributed samples from acute and convalescent COVID-19. From T cells, B-cell-depleted T cells, or PBMCs came the material, which was cDNA or gDNA.

Participants' own reports of clinical history determined their cohort assignment. V lost 4 bases and J 2 bases, leaving 9 bases between the germline ends. Germline V gene sequence: CDR1 SGHRS, CDR2 YFSETQ. This CDR3 contains 13 residues. In the authors' methods: Cell counts per sample came from amplifying reference gene primers. Here immunoSEQ multiplex PCR was the method, and the copy in TCRdb shows in-frame clones only, minus some. D and trimming were read from the DNA, whereas the V and J calls and clone size are those reported in that table. The repertoire holds a few hundred thousand clones, 87% seen once, with 9% to 12% in the top ten.

The genes are TRBV5-1 and TRBJ2-5, with D possibly matching TRBD2 (6 bases). This TCR was sampled from a man aged 18 to 30 with acute COVID-19. Sequencing was carried out using PBMCs or T cells enriched from blood (not recorded which). The CDR3 DNA follows: TGCGCCAGCAGCCCGGGACTTCAAGAGACCCAGTACTTC. This gives the protein CASSPGLQETQYF.